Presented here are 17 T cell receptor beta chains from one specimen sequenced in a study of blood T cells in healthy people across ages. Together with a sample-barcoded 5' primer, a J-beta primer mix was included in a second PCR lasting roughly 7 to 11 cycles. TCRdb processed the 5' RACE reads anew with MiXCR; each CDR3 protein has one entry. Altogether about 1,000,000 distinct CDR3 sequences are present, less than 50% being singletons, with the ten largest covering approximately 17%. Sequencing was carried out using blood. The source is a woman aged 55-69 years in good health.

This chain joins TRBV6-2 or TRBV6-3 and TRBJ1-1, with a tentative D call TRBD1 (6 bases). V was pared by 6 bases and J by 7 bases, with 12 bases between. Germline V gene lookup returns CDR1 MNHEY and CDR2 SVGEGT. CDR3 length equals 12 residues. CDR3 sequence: CASSSTGREAFF. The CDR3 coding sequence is TGTGCCAGCAGCTCGACAGGCCGTGAAGCTTTCTTT.

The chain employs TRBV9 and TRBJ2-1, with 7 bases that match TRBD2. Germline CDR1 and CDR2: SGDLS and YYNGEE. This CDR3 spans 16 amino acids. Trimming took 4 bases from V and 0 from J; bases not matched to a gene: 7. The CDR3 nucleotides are TGTGCCAGCAGCAATAGCGGGTTGGGCTCCTACAATGAGCAGTTCTTC. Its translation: CASSNSGLGSYNEQFF. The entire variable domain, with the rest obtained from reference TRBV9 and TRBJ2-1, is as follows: DSGVTQTPKHLITATGQRVTLRCSPRSGDLSVYWYQQSLDQGLQFLIQYYNGEERAKGNILERFSAQQFPDLHSELNLSSLELGDSALYFCASSNSGLGSYNEQFFGPGTRLTVL.

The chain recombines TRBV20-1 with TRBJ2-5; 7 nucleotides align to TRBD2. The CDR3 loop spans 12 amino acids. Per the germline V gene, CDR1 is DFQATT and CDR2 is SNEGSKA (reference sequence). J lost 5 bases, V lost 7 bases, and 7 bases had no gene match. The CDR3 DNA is TGCAGTGGGGGGAGGGCGGTCGAGACCCAGTACTTC. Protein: CSGGRAVETQYF.

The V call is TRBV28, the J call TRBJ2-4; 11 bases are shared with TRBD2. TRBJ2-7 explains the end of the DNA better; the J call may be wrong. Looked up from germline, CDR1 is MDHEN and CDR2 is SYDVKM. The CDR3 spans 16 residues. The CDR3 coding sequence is TGTGCCAGCAGTTTTACGGGACTAGCGGTCTCCTACGAGCAGTACTTC. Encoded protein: CASSFTGLAVSYEQYF.

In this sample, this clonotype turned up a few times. The CDR3 bases are TGTGCCAGCAGCGTGGACAGGGCCGCCCCAGATACGCAGTATTTT. Its protein product is CASSVDRAAPDTQYF. The chain combines TRBV5-6 with TRBJ2-3, with 8 bases matching TRBD1. This CDR3 spans 15 amino acids. Germline CDR1 SGHDT, CDR2 YYEEEE. The V segment lost 4 bases and the J segment 4 bases; nucleotides outside the gene matches: 8. The variable domain in full, completed from reference TRBV5-6 and TRBJ2-3, reads DAGVTQSPTHLIKTRGQQVTLRCSPKSGHDTVSWYQQALGQGPQFIFQYYEEEERQRGNFPDRFSGHQFPNYSSELNVNALLLGDSALYLCASSVDRAAPDTQYFGPGTRLTVL.

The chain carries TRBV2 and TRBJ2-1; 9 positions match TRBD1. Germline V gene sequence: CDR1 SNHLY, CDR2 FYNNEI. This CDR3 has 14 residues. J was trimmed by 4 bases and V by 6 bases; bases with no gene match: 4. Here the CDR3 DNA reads TGTGCCAGCAGGGACAGGGGAAGGTACAATGAGCAGTTCTTC. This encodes CASRDRGRYNEQFF.

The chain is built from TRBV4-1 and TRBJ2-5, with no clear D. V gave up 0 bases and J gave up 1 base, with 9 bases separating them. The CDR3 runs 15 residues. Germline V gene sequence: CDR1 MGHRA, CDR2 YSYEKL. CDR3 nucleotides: TGCGCCAGCAGCCAAGATTGGTCTATCCAAGAGACCCAGTACTTC. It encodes CASSQDWSIQETQYF.

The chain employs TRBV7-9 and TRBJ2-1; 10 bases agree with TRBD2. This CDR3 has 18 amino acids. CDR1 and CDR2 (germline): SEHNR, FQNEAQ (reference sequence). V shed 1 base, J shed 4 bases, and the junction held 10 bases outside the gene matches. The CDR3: CASSLGSSGSSIYNEQFF. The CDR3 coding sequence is TGTGCCAGCAGCTTAGGGTCTAGCGGGAGCTCCATATACAATGAGCAGTTCTTC. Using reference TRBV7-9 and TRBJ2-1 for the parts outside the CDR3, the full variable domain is DTGVSQNPRHKITKRGQNVTFRCDPISEHNRLYWYRQTLGQGPEFLTYFQNEAQLEKSRLLSDRFSAERPKGSFSTLEIQRTEQGDSAMYLCASSLGSSGSSIYNEQFFGPGTRLTVL.

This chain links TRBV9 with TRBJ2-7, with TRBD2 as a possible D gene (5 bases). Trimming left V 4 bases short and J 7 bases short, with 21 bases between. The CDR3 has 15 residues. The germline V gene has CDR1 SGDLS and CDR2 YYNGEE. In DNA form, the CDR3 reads TGTGCCAGCAGCACGGGGAGTAATTCTTACAATGAGCAGTACTTC. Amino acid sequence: CASSTGSNSYNEQYF.

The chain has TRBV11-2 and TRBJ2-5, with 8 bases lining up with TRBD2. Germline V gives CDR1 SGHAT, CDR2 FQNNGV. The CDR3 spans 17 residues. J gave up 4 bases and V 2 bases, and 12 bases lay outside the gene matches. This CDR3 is CASSLNPLAVVGETQYF. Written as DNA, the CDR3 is TGTGCCAGCAGCTTAAACCCACTAGCGGTGGTGGGAGAGACCCAGTACTTC.

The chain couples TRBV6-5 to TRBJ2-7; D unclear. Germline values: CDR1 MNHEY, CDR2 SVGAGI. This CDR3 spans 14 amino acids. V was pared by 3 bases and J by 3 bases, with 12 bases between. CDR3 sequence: CASSYGPGNYEQYF. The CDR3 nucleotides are TGTGCCAGCAGTTATGGCCCTGGGAACTACGAGCAGTACTTC.

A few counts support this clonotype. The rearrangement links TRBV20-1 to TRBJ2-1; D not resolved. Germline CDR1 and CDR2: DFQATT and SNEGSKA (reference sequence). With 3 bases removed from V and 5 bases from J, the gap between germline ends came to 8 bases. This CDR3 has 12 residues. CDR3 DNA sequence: TGCAGTGCTAGGGATCAAAACAATGAGCAGTTCTTC. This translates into CSARDQNNEQFF.

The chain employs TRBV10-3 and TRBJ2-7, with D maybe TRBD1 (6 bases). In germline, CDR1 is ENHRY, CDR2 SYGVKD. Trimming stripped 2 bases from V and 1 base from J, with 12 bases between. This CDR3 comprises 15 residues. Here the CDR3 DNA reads TGTGCCATCAGTGAGCCCCGGACAGCTTCCTACGAGCAGTACTTC. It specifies CAISEPRTASYEQYF.

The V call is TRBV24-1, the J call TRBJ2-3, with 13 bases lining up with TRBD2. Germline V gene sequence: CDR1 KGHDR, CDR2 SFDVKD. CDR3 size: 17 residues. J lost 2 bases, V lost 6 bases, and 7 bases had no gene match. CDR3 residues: CATSTGTSGIYTDTQYF. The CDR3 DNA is TGTGCCACCAGTACCGGGACTAGCGGGATTTACACAGATACGCAGTATTTT.

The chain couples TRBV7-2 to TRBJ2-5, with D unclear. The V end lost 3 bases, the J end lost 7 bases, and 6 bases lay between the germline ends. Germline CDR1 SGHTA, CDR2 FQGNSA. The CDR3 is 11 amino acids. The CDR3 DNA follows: TGTGCCAGCAGCTTGACCCCGACCCAGTACTTC. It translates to CASSLTPTQYF.

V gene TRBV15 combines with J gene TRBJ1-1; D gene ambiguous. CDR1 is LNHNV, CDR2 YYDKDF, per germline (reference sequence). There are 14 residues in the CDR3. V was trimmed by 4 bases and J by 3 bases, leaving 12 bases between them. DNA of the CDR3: TGTGCCACCAGCATTGGGAGGGCGGACACTGAAGCTTTCTTT. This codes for CATSIGRADTEAFF.

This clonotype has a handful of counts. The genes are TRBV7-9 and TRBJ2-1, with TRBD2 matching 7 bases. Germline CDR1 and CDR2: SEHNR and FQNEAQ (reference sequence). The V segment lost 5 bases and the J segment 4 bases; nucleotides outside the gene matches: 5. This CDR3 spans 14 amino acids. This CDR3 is CASSREDPYNEQFF. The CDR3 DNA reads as TGTGCCAGCAGCCGGGAGGACCCATACAATGAGCAGTTCTTC.